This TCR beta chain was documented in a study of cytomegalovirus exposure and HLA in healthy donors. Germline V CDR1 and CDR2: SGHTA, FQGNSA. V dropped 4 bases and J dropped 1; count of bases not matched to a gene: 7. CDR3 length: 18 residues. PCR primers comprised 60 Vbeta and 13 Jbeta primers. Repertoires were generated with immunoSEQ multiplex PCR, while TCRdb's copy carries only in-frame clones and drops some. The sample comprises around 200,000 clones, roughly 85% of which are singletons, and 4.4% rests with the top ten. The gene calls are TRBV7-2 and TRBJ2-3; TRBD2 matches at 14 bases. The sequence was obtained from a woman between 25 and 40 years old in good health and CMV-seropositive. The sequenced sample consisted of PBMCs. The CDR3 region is CASSSGTSGSWGTDTQYF. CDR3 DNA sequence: TGTGCCAGCAGCTCTGGGACTAGCGGGAGTTGGGGCACAGATACGCAGTATTTT.